The T cell receptor beta chain described here comes from a study of T cells after posttransplantation cyclophosphamide. Generated by immunoSEQ multiplex PCR, the TCRdb table keeps only in-frame clones and is missing some. The sample is made up of several thousand clones, none counted only once. Busulfan-fludarabine conditioning, marrow transplant, and cyclophosphamide on days +3 and +4 were administered. This clone was detected ten times or more. Antigen unknown. Germline CDR1 GTSNPN, CDR2 SVGIG (reference sequence). V lost 1 base to trimming and J lost 2 bases; unmatched junction nucleotides: 4. CDR3 size: 15 residues. Broader study findings: Recipient CMV seropositivity and CMV reactivation strongly tracked TRB clonality. Later post-transplant blood repertoires were often dominated by donor CD8+ memory clones. Skin or GI-infiltrating T cells shared few TRB sequences with blood.

J is TRBJ1-1 and V is TRBV30, with 10 bases aligning to TRBD1. The source material was PBMCs, sampled around 370 days after allogeneic stem cell transplant with posttransplant cyclophosphamide. The origin of this receptor is a male patient aged 50 to 59 who received an allogeneic stem cell transplant from a related donor and was CMV-positive. These T cells may partly come from the graft donor. The chain's CDR3 is CAWSDRDRGNTEAFF. CDR3 sequence (DNA): TGTGCCTGGAGTGACCGGGACAGGGGAAACACTGAAGCTTTCTTT.